The 20 T cell receptor beta chains reported below all come from one sample, sequenced in a study of blood T cell repertoires in COVID-19. Repertoires were generated with immunoSEQ multiplex PCR, while TCRdb's copy carries only in-frame clones and drops some. The table has approximately 210,000 clones, roughly 90% seen once. The specimen was peripheral blood. These receptors originate from a woman between 70 and 85 years old with acute or convalescent COVID-19.

The chain employs TRBV12-3 or TRBV12-4 and TRBJ2-1, with 9 positions matching TRBD1. CDR3 length: 12 amino acids. After removal of 6 bases from V and 12 bases from J, the junction contained 6 bases not matched to a gene. CDR3 DNA: TGTGCCAGCAGCGGACAGGGGTGGTGGCAGTTCTTC. Amino acids: CASSGQGWWQFF.

The chain couples TRBV5-6 to TRBJ1-2; D uncertain. V lost 0 bases to trimming and J lost 6 bases, with 6 bases between them. This CDR3 contains 12 residues. Germline-derived CDR1 and CDR2 are SGHDT and YYEEEE. The CDR3 DNA follows: TGTGCCAGCAGCTTGGGCTCGGATGGCTACACCTTC. Its translation: CASSLGSDGYTF.

Here the CDR3 reads CASSIVGPTGNEQFF. The DNA of the CDR3 is TGTGCCAGTAGTATAGTGGGTCCAACAGGGAATGAGCAGTTCTTC. This chain uses TRBV19 with TRBJ2-1; weak D call: TRBD1 (6 bases). CDR1 and CDR2 from the germline V gene are LNHDA and SQIVND (reference sequence). V lost 1 base and J 7 bases, leaving 14 bases between the germline ends. The CDR3 runs 15 residues.

J is TRBJ2-3 and V is TRBV5-1; 10 bases map to TRBD2. Per the germline V gene, CDR1 is SGHRS and CDR2 is YFSETQ. The CDR3 loop spans 15 amino acids. With 0 bases clipped from V and 5 bases from J, the junction kept 3 bases outside the gene matches. CDR3 sequence: CASSLVAGGQDTQYF. CDR3 in DNA: TGCGCCAGCAGCTTGGTAGCGGGGGGTCAAGATACGCAGTATTTT.

This chain uses TRBV19 with TRBJ1-2, with 7 nucleotides matching TRBD1. CDR1 is LNHDA and CDR2 is SQIVND in the germline V gene (reference sequence). CDR3 length equals 15 residues. V lost 5 bases to trimming and J lost 5 bases; unmatched junction nucleotides: 11. The chain's CDR3 is CASSLWDRKKYGYTF. CDR3 sequence (DNA): TGTGCCAGTAGTCTCTGGGACAGAAAAAAGTATGGCTACACCTTC.

The chain recombines TRBV27 with TRBJ2-1; TRBD2 agrees at 12 bases. Trimming took 0 bases from V and 7 from J; bases not matched to a gene: 4. CDR1 and CDR2 (germline): MNHEY, SMNVEV (reference sequence). The CDR3 covers 16 residues. CDR3 in amino acids: CASSLSRLAGVNEQFF. CDR3 coding DNA: TGTGCCAGCAGTTTATCGCGACTAGCGGGAGTTAATGAGCAGTTCTTC.

The CDR3 sequence is CASSMAEQFF. The DNA of the CDR3 is TGTGCCAGCAGTATGGCCGAGCAGTTCTTC. The chain is built from TRBV2 and TRBJ2-1; no definite D call. V shed 5 bases and J shed 10 bases, with 6 bases lying between them. Germline V gene lookup returns CDR1 SNHLY and CDR2 FYNNEI. CDR3 length equals 10 residues.

As for this clone: An end of the junction does not agree with germline; a read error may underlie this. The J gene is TRBJ1-1, the V gene TRBV5-1; the D gene is possibly TRBD1 (6 bases). The CDR3 loop spans 15 amino acids. Germline V gives CDR1 SGHRS, CDR2 YFSETQ. CDR3 DNA: TGCGCCAGCAGGTTGGGGGGCAGGGGCCGCCTTGAAGCTTTCTTT. As protein: CASRLGGRGRLEAFF.

The chain carries TRBV7-8 and TRBJ2-5; TRBD1 aligns across 11 bases. The junction had 1 base not matched to a gene; V was cut back by 4 bases and J by 6 bases. This CDR3 spans 13 amino acids. In germline, CDR1 is SGHVS, CDR2 FQNEAQ. The CDR3 nucleotides are TGTGCCAGCAGCTCGGACAGGGGGCAGACCCAGTACTTC. Residues: CASSSDRGQTQYF. The full variable domain, in which reference TRBV7-8 and TRBJ2-5 provide the parts outside the CDR3, is GAGVSQSPRYKVAKRGQDVALRCDPISGHVSLFWYQQALGQGPEFLTYFQNEAQLDKSGLPSDRFFAERPEGSVSTLKIQRTQQEDSAVYLCASSSDRGQTQYFGPGTRLLVL.

The chain carries TRBV2 and TRBJ1-4, with no clear D. V was trimmed by 6 bases and J by 11 bases, leaving 25 bases between them. This CDR3 spans 16 amino acids. Germline values: CDR1 SNHLY, CDR2 FYNNEI. CDR3: CASRPRRMEPRMKLFF. The CDR3, as DNA: TGTGCCAGCAGACCTAGGCGGATGGAGCCGAGGATGAAACTGTTTTTT.

This chain connects TRBV28 to TRBJ2-7, with TRBD2 matching 9 bases. The CDR3 totals 13 residues. V lost 3 bases to trimming and J lost 8 bases; unmatched junction nucleotides: 5. Germline-derived CDR1 and CDR2 are MDHEN and SYDVKM. The CDR3 region is CASSFSGRRKQYF. For the CDR3, the DNA is TGTGCCAGCAGTTTTAGCGGGAGACGGAAGCAGTACTTC.

This chain uses TRBV21-1 with TRBJ1-1. TRBV21-1 is tagged as a pseudogene. CDR3 length equals 16 residues. The chain's CDR3 is CASSNKAGGGNTEAFF. In DNA, the CDR3 is TGTGCCAGCAGCAACAAGGCGGGCGGTGGGAACACTGAAGCTTTCTTT.

The gene calls are TRBV24-1 and TRBJ2-4; D remains unclear. CDR1 and CDR2 from the germline V gene are KGHDR and SFDVKD. This CDR3 region has 14 residues. Trimming stripped 6 bases from V and 5 bases from J, with 13 bases between. In DNA, the CDR3 is TGTGCCACCAGTCCGGCAGGTAGAGAAAACATTCAGTACTTC. This gives the protein CATSPAGRENIQYF.

The chain couples TRBV11-2 to TRBJ2-7; 7 nucleotides match TRBD1. The CDR3 is made up of 14 amino acids. Germline loops: CDR1 SGHAT, CDR2 FQNNGV. The V segment lost 1 base and the J segment 2 bases; nucleotides outside the gene matches: 2. CDR3 nucleotide sequence: TGTGCCAGCAGCTTAGTGAGGGGGCCCTACGAGCAGTACTTC. This sequence encodes CASSLVRGPYEQYF.

The rearrangement joins TRBV5-1 to TRBJ1-1; TRBD1 is a possible D gene (6 bases). With 4 bases removed from V and 5 bases from J, the gap between germline ends came to 15 bases. The CDR3 covers 14 residues. The germline V gene has CDR1 SGHRS and CDR2 YFSETQ. CDR3: CASSNAGVITEAFF. Here the CDR3 DNA reads TGCGCCAGCAGCAACGCAGGGGTTATTACTGAAGCTTTCTTT.

The rearrangement joins TRBV5-1 to TRBJ1-1, with 7 bases lining up with TRBD1. Germline V gives CDR1 SGHRS, CDR2 YFSETQ. The CDR3 runs 14 residues. V shed 2 bases and J 5 bases; nucleotides not matched to a gene: 6. DNA of the CDR3: TGCGCCAGCAGCTTACAGGGGTCGAGGACTGAAGCTTTCTTT. Translation gives CASSLQGSRTEAFF.

The chain has TRBV18 and TRBJ2-2, with TRBD2 matching over 11 bases. Germline CDR1 is KGHSH and CDR2 is LQKENI. V dropped 0 bases and J dropped 3; count of bases not matched to a gene: 3. This CDR3 is 17 amino acids long. The CDR3 sequence: CASSPPGLAGDTGELFF. CDR3 bases: TGTGCCAGCTCACCACCAGGACTAGCGGGCGACACCGGGGAGCTGTTTTTT.

The rearrangement joins TRBV10-3 to TRBJ1-4; D is undetermined. Germline CDR1 reads ENHRY; CDR2 reads SYGVKD. The CDR3 loop spans 14 amino acids. The V gene lost 2 bases and the J gene lost 0 bases, with 4 bases spanning the gap. The CDR3 DNA is TGTGCCATCAGTGAGAGCACAACTAATGAAAAACTGTTTTTT. Protein product: CAISESTTNEKLFF.

V gene TRBV9 combines with J gene TRBJ1-1; tentatively, D is TRBD1 (6 bases). V shed 3 bases and J shed 0 bases, with 12 bases lying between them. The CDR3 totals 15 residues. Germline assignment: CDR1 SGDLS and CDR2 YYNGEE. CDR3 DNA sequence: TGTGCCAGCAGCGCAGCGGGGGCGATGAACACTGAAGCTTTCTTT. Its protein product is CASSAAGAMNTEAFF. Complete variable domain (other parts from reference TRBV9 and TRBJ1-1): DSGVTQTPKHLITATGQRVTLRCSPRSGDLSVYWYQQSLDQGLQFLIQYYNGEERAKGNILERFSAQQFPDLHSELNLSSLELGDSALYFCASSAAGAMNTEAFFGQGTRLTVV.

The V gene is TRBV28, the J gene TRBJ2-2; 7 nucleotides match TRBD2. The V segment lost 10 bases and the J segment 6 bases; nucleotides outside the gene matches: 5. Germline loops: CDR1 MDHEN, CDR2 SYDVKM. CDR3 length: 12 amino acids. This CDR3 reads CAIWGGPGELFF. The CDR3 region has the DNA TGTGCCATTTGGGGGGGTCCCGGGGAGCTGTTTTTT.